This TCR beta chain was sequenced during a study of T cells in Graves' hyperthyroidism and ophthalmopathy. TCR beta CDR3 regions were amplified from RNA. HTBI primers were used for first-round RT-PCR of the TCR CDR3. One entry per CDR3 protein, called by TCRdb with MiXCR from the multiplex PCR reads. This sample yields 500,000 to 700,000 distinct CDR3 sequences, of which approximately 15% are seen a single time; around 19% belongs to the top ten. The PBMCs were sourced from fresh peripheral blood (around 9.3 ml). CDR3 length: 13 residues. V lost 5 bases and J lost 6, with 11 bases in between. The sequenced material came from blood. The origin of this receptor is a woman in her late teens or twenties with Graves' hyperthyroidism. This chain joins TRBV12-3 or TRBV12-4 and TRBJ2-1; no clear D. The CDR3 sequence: CASSPPVSNEQFF. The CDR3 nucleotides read TGTGCCAGCAGTCCCCCCGTATCCAATGAGCAGTTCTTC.